This TCR beta chain was sequenced for a study of CD8 T cells in Susac syndrome. Trimming cost V 0 bases and J 4 bases; bases outside gene matches: 5. The germline V gene has CDR1 ENHRY and CDR2 SYGVKD. The CDR3 spans 16 residues. With random hexamers, reverse transcription was performed on roughly 0.45 to 1 ug of RNA. TCRdb independently ran MiXCR on the immunoSEQ multiplex PCR reads; one entry per CDR3 protein. The sample holds around 140,000 distinct CDR3 sequences, roughly 94% seen once. This chain uses TRBV10-3 with TRBJ2-3; 9 bases map to TRBD1. Source material: CD4+ T cells from PBMCs. The TCR sequence derives from a human donor in good health. In nucleotides, the CDR3 is TGTGCCATCAGTGAGTCGTTGGGACAGGGTGCAGATACGCAGTATTTT. Protein product: CAISESLGQGADTQYF.